This entry lists 12 T cell receptor beta chains sequenced from one sample in a study of molecular identifiers for immune sequencing clone quantification. TCRdb re-analysed the PCR reads in MiXCR, keeping a single row per CDR3 protein. The table records nearly 650,000 distinct CDR3 sequences, roughly 25% of them present only once. The specimen sequenced was naive CD8+ T cells from blood, with Jurkat cell RNA spiked in. Indicated subset: FACS-sorted CD8+CD4-CCR7+CD45RA+ naive T cells. The receptors stem from a human donor in good health. Some libraries in this study had Jurkat cell RNA spiked in.

This clonotype was observed many times. The chain joins TRBV29-1 to TRBJ1-1; D unclear. Germline assignment: CDR1 SQVTM and CDR2 ANQGSEA. This CDR3 is 10 amino acids long. V dropped 4 bases and J dropped 5 bases, with 5 bases sitting between them. The CDR3 protein is CSVAGTEAFF. The CDR3 DNA reads TGCAGCGTTGCTGGGACTGAAGCTTTCTTT.

Ten or more counts support this clonotype. This chain connects TRBV5-1 to TRBJ2-3; 8 bases map to TRBD2. Per germline, CDR1 SGHRS and CDR2 YFSETQ. The ends lost 4 bases at V and 4 bases at J; junction bases unmatched: 14. The CDR3 has 17 amino acids. CDR3: CASSGISGTSFPDTQYF. In DNA, the CDR3 is TGCGCCAGCAGCGGAATTTCCGGGACTAGTTTCCCAGATACGCAGTATTTT.

On this clonotype: It may be a read error: a sequence one base away is much more abundant. Because the CDR3 is missing its conserved closing phenylalanine or tryptophan, this is likely a read error. The chain has TRBV4-1 and TRBJ1-1; no clear D. The CDR3 is 16 residues long. Trimming pared 4 bases from V and 2 bases from J, leaving 17 bases between. In germline, CDR1 is MGHRA, CDR2 YSYEKL. The CDR3 reads CASSPGPRLTNTEAFL. The DNA for the CDR3 is TGCGCCAGCAGCCCAGGACCTCGCCTCACAAACACTGAAGCTTTCCTT.

This clonotype was counted ten times or more. V gene TRBV7-3 combines with J gene TRBJ2-3; TRBD2 matches 11 bases. Trimming cost V 6 bases and J 4 bases; bases outside gene matches: 6. The CDR3 contains 15 residues. Germline V CDR1 and CDR2: SGHTA, FQGTGA. CDR3 protein: CASSSLAGGADTQYF. CDR3 DNA: TGTGCCAGCAGTTCTCTAGCGGGAGGAGCAGATACGCAGTATTTT.

On this clonotype: This sequence may be a read error, since a much larger clone differs from it by one base. This rearrangement joins TRBV4-3 to TRBJ2-1; D is unresolved. This CDR3 has 15 amino acids. V was trimmed by 0 bases and J by 2 bases, leaving 8 bases between them. Germline V lookup: CDR1 LGHNA, CDR2 YSLEER. CDR3 bases: TGCGCCAGCAGCCAAGATGTTAGCACCTACAATGAGCAGTTCTTC. It codes for CASSQDVSTYNEQFF.

Concerning this clonotype itself: Given a much more abundant clone one base away, this may be a read error. The CDR3 loop reads CASSEGALTAEKPFF. CDR3 nucleotide sequence: TGTGCCAGCAGTGAAGGGGCCCTCACCGCTGAAAAACCGTTTTTT. The V gene is TRBV2, the J gene TRBJ1-4; D is uncertain. The CDR3 is 15 residues long. CDR1 is SNHLY, CDR2 FYNNEI, per germline.

This clonotype was seen a handful of times. J is TRBJ1-1 and V is TRBV19; D unclear. V lost 3 bases and J lost 5, with 4 bases in between. Looked up from germline, CDR1 is LNHDA and CDR2 is SQIVND (reference sequence). The CDR3 sequence is 11 residues long. The CDR3 bases are TGTGCCAGTAGTATGGTAACTGAAGCTTTCTTT. This encodes CASSMVTEAFF.

This clonotype was observed a few times. The chain recombines TRBV7-9 with TRBJ2-7; 16 nucleotides match TRBD2. Unmatched junction bases numbered 15, after V lost 5 bases and J lost 5 bases. CDR3 length: 19 residues. Germline CDR1 and CDR2: SEHNR and FQNEAQ (reference sequence). The CDR3 DNA reads TGTGCCAGCAGCCAAACCAGACCAGGGACTAGCGGGGGGGCTCACGAGCAGTACTTC. It yields the protein CASSQTRPGTSGGAHEQYF.

This clonotype was counted between two and nine times. The chain is built from TRBV14 and TRBJ2-1, with 10 bases matching TRBD2. The CDR3 has 15 amino acids. CDR1 and CDR2 from the germline V gene are SGHDN and FVKESK. The trim removed 2 bases at V and 6 bases at J, leaving 4 bases unmatched. CDR3 coding DNA: TGTGCCAGCAGCCAACTAGCGGGGGTTTTCAATGAGCAGTTCTTC. Encoded protein: CASSQLAGVFNEQFF.

This clonotype was seen ten or more times. The rearrangement joins TRBV7-2 to TRBJ2-3; D perhaps matches TRBD1 (6 bases). The CDR3 runs to 16 residues. The V end lost 0 bases, the J end lost 1 base, and 11 bases lay between the germline ends. The germline CDR1 and CDR2 sequences are SGHTA and FQGNSA. CDR3 region: CASSLAWAGGTDTQYF. CDR3 nucleotide sequence: TGTGCCAGCAGCTTAGCGTGGGCAGGGGGCACAGATACGCAGTATTTT.

This clonotype was observed a handful of times. The chain employs TRBV27 and TRBJ1-5, with 9 bases lining up with TRBD1. Germline lookup yields CDR1 MNHEY and CDR2 SMNVEV (reference sequence). V lost 7 bases and J lost 6; bases outside the gene matches: 10. The CDR3 runs 15 residues. CDR3 sequence reads: CASTLTGGWGQPQHF. In DNA, the CDR3 is TGTGCCAGCACCCTGACAGGGGGTTGGGGTCAGCCCCAGCATTTT.

This clonotype was seen more than once but under ten times. This sequence joins TRBV29-1 and TRBJ2-5; TRBD1 aligns across 7 bases. Germline V gives CDR1 SQVTM, CDR2 ANQGSEA. The V and J ends lost 3 bases and 5 bases, in that order; junction bases with no gene match: 6. The CDR3 is made up of 13 amino acids. The CDR3 spells CSVDFRQGETQYF. Here the CDR3 DNA reads TGCAGCGTTGATTTTCGACAGGGCGAGACCCAGTACTTC.